This T cell receptor beta chain was sequenced in a study of cytomegalovirus exposure and HLA in healthy donors. Study-wide results and caveats: Association with HLA alleles at 0.05 false discovery rate was found for 16,951 TCR beta sequences in a later analysis. For most TCR beta V segments, an earlier analysis put the productive rate at about 87% or about 30% of the time. The classifier, whose performance was assessed in both the original and validation cohorts, reportedly diagnosed cytomegalovirus status with high specificity and sensitivity. There was a cluster of highly shared sequence variants that was likely a sequencing artifact.

As regards this clone: Its matching antigen is unknown.

The PCR employed 60 Vbeta primers together with 13 Jbeta primers. The table came from immunoSEQ multiplex PCR; TCRdb's copy has only in-frame clones and leaves some out. The sample carries 100,000 to 150,000 clones, roughly 82% recorded once. Germline V CDR1 and CDR2: SGHVS, FQNEAQ. The CDR3 has 15 amino acids. The sequence was collected from a male donor in good health and CMV-seropositive. The chain couples TRBV7-8 to TRBJ2-5, with 8 nucleotides matching TRBD2. The tail of the sequence fits TRBJ2-7 better, so the J call may be wrong. Sequenced material: PBMCs. The CDR3 coding sequence is TGTGCCAGCAGCCCCAGGACGACTAGCGACTACGAGCAGTACTTC. Its protein product is CASSPRTTSDYEQYF.